This T cell receptor (beta chain) was captured in a study of blood T cell repertoires in COVID-19. Looking at the study overall: The cDNA or gDNA used as material had been derived from T cells, B-cell-depleted T cells, or PBMCs.

Assay used: immunoSEQ multiplex PCR; TCRdb lists only in-frame clones, some missing. Found here are 200,000 to 300,000 clones, 75% to 90% of them singletons; the top ten hold 1.5% to 2%. The sample taken for sequencing was peripheral blood. The TCR comes from a man younger than 45 with active or convalescent COVID-19.

CDR3 DNA: TGTGCCAGCAGCTTAGGGAGCCCGGGAACCATATATTTT. Protein product: CASSLGSPGTIYF. The V gene is TRBV11-2, the J gene TRBJ1-3; D not certain. The germline gives CDR1 SGHAT, CDR2 FQNNGV. Trimming removed 1 base at V and 10 bases at J, with 11 bases between. This CDR3 contains 13 residues.